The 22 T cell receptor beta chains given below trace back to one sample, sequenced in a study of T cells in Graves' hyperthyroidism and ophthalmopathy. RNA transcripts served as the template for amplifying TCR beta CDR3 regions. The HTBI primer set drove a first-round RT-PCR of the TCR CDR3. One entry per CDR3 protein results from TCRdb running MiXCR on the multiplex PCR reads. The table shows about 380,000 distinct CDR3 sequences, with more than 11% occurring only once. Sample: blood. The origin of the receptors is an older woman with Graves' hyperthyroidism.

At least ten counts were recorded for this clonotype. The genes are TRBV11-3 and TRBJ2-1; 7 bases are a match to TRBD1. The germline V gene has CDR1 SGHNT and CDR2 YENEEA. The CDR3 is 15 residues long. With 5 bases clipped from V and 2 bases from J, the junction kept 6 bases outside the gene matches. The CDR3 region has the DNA TGTGCCAGCAGCCCCCGACAGGGAACCTACAATGAGCAGTTCTTC. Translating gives CASSPRQGTYNEQFF.

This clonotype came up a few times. The CDR3 sequence: CAIREGSIEAFF. In DNA form, the CDR3 reads TGTGCCATTCGGGAAGGTAGCATAGAAGCTTTCTTT. This sequence joins TRBV11-3 and TRBJ1-1; no clear D. The CDR3 runs to 12 residues. The germline CDR1 and CDR2 sequences are SGHNT and YENEEA. V was shortened by 10 bases and J by 8 bases, with 17 bases between the two germline ends.

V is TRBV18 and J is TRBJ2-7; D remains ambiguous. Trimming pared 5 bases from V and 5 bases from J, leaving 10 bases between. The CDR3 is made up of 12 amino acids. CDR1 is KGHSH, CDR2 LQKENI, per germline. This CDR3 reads CASSVLGNEQYF. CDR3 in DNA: TGTGCCAGCTCAGTTCTAGGCAACGAGCAGTACTTC.

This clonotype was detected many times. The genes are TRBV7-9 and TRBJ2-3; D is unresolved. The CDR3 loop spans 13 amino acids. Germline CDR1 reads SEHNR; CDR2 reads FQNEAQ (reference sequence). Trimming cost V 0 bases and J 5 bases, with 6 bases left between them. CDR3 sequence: CASSLAIGDTQYF. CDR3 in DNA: TGTGCCAGCAGCTTAGCGATAGGAGATACGCAGTATTTT. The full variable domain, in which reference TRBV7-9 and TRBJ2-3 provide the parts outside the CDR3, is DTGVSQNPRHKITKRGQNVTFRCDPISEHNRLYWYRQTLGQGPEFLTYFQNEAQLEKSRLLSDRFSAERPKGSFSTLEIQRTEQGDSAMYLCASSLAIGDTQYFGPGTRLTVL.

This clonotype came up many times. The CDR3: CASRLAVSDTQYF. DNA of the CDR3: TGTGCCAGCAGGCTAGCAGTATCAGATACGCAGTATTTT. The chain carries TRBV7-9 and TRBJ2-3; TRBD2 might be the D (5 bases). The CDR3 is 13 amino acids. The V end was cut by 6 bases, the J end by 4 bases, with 11 bases between. CDR1 and CDR2 (germline): SEHNR, FQNEAQ (reference sequence).

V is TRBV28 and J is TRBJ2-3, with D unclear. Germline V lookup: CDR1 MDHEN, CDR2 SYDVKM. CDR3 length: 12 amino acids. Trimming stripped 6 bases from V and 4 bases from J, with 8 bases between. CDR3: CASRVGADTQYF. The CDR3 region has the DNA TGTGCCAGCAGGGTTGGGGCAGATACGCAGTATTTT.

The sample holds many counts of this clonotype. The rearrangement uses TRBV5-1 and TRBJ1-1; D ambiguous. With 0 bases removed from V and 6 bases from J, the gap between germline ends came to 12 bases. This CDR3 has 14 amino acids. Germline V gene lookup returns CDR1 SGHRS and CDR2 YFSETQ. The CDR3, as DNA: TGCGCCAGCAGCTTGGTGGGGTACGAACCTGAAGCTTTCTTT. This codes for CASSLVGYEPEAFF.

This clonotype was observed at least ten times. The CDR3 region is CATGTSPINEQFF. The CDR3 bases are TGTGCCACCGGGACTAGCCCTATCAATGAGCAGTTCTTC. The chain uses TRBV24-1 and TRBJ2-1, with 9 bases fitting TRBD2. In germline, CDR1 is KGHDR, CDR2 SFDVKD. Trimming cost V 9 bases and J 6 bases; bases outside gene matches: 5. This CDR3 is built from 13 residues.

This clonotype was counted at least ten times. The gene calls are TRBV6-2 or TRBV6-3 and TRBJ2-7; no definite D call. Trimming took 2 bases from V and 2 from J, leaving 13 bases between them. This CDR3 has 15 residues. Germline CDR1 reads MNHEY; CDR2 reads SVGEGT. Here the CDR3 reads CASSYEWEGPYEQYF. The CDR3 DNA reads TGTGCCAGCAGTTACGAATGGGAAGGCCCCTACGAGCAGTACTTC.

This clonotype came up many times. CDR3 protein: CASSGQRAANEQFF. Written as DNA, the CDR3 is TGTGCCAGCAGTGGACAACGGGCGGCCAATGAGCAGTTCTTC. The rearrangement links TRBV2 to TRBJ2-1, with D unclear. The CDR3 sequence is 14 residues long. V lost 4 bases and J 6 bases, leaving 13 bases between the germline ends. CDR1 and CDR2 (germline): SNHLY, FYNNEI. Drawing the rest from reference TRBV2 and TRBJ2-1, the complete variable domain is EPEVTQTPSHQVTQMGQEVILRCVPISNHLYFYWYRQILGQKVEFLVSFYNNEISEKSEIFDDQFSVERPDGSNFTLKIRSTKLEDSAMYFCASSGQRAANEQFFGPGTRLTVL.

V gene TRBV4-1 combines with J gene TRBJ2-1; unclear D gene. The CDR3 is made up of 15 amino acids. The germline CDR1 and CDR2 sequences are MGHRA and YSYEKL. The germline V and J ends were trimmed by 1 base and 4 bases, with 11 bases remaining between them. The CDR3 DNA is TGCGCCAGCAGCCAAGGCCGAGGATGGTACAATGAGCAGTTCTTC. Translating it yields CASSQGRGWYNEQFF.

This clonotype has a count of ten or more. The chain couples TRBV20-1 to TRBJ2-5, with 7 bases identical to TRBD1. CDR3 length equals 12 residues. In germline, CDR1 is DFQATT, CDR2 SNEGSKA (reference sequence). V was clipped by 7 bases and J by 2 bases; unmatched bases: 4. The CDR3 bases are TGCAGTGTAAGACAGGGTCAAGAGACCCAGTACTTC. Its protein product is CSVRQGQETQYF.

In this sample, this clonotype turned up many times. The CDR3 nucleotides are TGCAGCGTAACAGACAGGGCGGAGACCCAGTACTTC. It encodes CSVTDRAETQYF. The chain carries TRBV29-1 and TRBJ2-5, with 7 bases matching TRBD1. The trim removed 6 bases at V and 5 bases at J, leaving 6 bases unmatched. Germline V gene lookup returns CDR1 SQVTM and CDR2 ANQGSEA. The CDR3 is 12 amino acids.

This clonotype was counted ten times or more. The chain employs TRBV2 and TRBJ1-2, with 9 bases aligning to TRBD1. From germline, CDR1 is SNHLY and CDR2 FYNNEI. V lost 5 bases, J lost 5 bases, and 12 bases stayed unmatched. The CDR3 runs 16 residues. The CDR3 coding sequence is TGTGCCAGCAGTAACCTAGGACAGGGGAGGTTGTATGGCTACACCTTC. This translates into CASSNLGQGRLYGYTF. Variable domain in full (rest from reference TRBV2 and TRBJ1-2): EPEVTQTPSHQVTQMGQEVILRCVPISNHLYFYWYRQILGQKVEFLVSFYNNEISEKSEIFDDQFSVERPDGSNFTLKIRSTKLEDSAMYFCASSNLGQGRLYGYTFGSGTRLTVV.

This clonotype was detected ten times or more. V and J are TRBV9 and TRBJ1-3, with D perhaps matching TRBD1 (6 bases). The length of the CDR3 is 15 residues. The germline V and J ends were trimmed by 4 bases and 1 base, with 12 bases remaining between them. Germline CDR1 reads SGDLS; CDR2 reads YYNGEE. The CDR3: CASSPQGTSGNTIYF. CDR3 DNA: TGTGCCAGCAGCCCCCAGGGGACGTCTGGAAACACCATATATTTT.

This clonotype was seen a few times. The CDR3 DNA is TGTGCCAGCAGCCCCGGGAGGGAAGAGACCCAGTACTTC. Translated: CASSPGREETQYF. The gene calls are TRBV7-3 and TRBJ2-5; TRBD2 aligns across 8 bases. With V trimmed by 5 bases and J by 3 bases, 2 bases remained unmatched. Germline CDR1 SGHTA, CDR2 FQGTGA. This CDR3 has 13 residues.

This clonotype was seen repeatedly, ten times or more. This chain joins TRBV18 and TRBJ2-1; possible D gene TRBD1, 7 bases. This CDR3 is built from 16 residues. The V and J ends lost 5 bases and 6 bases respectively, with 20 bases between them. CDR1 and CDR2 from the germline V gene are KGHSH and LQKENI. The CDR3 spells CASSSRQGGSGNEQFF. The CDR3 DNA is TGTGCCAGCTCATCGCGACAGGGAGGCTCTGGCAATGAGCAGTTCTTC.

The CDR3: CASSRQGNTGELFF. The CDR3 DNA is TGTGCCAGCAGCCGGCAGGGAAACACCGGGGAGCTGTTTTTT. The genes are TRBV11-2 and TRBJ2-2; possible D gene TRBD1, 5 bases. Trimming removed 5 bases from V and 2 bases from J, with 9 bases in between. There are 14 residues in the CDR3. Germline values: CDR1 SGHAT, CDR2 FQNNGV.

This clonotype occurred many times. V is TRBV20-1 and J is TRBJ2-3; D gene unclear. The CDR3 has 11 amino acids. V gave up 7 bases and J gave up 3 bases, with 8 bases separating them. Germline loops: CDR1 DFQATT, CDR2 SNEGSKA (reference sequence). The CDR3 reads CSVRKTDTQYF. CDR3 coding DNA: TGCAGTGTGCGGAAAACAGATACGCAGTATTTT.

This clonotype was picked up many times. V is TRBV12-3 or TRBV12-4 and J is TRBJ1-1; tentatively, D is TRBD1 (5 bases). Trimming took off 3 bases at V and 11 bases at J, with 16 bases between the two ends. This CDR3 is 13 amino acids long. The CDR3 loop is CASSFTSGTSAFF. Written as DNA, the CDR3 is TGTGCCAGCAGTTTTACATCAGGGACGTCTGCTTTCTTT.

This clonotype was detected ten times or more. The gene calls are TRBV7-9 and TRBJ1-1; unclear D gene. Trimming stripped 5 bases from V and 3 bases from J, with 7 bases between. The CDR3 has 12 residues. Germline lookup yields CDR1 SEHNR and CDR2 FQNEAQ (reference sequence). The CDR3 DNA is TGTGCCAGCAGCCCACCCCACACTGAAGCTTTCTTT. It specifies CASSPPHTEAFF.

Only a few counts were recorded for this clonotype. The CDR3 is CASSEANQGEAFF. In DNA, the CDR3 is TGTGCCAGCAGTGAAGCAAACCAGGGTGAAGCTTTCTTT. The genes are TRBV2 and TRBJ1-1, with D perhaps matching TRBD1 (5 bases). Germline loops: CDR1 SNHLY, CDR2 FYNNEI. The germline V and J ends were trimmed by 0 bases and 7 bases, with 9 bases remaining between them. This CDR3 region has 13 residues. The full variable domain, in which reference TRBV2 and TRBJ1-1 provide the parts outside the CDR3, is EPEVTQTPSHQVTQMGQEVILRCVPISNHLYFYWYRQILGQKVEFLVSFYNNEISEKSEIFDDQFSVERPDGSNFTLKIRSTKLEDSAMYFCASSEANQGEAFFGQGTRLTVV.